This TCR beta chain originates from a study of vaccination effects on CD4 cells after COVID-19. Study context: Participants completed two doses of the BNT162b2 or mRNA-1273 vaccine.

Sequencing was performed with immunoSEQ multiplex PCR; in TCRdb, only in-frame clones are kept and a portion is missing. The profile shows 50,000 or so clones, 79% of them singletons. In its sample, this clone was seen once. Its matching antigen is unknown. Antigen-specific CD4+ T cells expanded by the ViraFEST assay with viral peptide pools were then sequenced. At the end of 9 to 11 days of culture, CD4+ T cells were isolated. No vaccinee had earlier SARS-CoV-2 infection, and nucleocapsid antibodies were negative. Germline V lookup: CDR1 SGHVS, CDR2 FQNEAQ. The CDR3 has 14 amino acids. Trimming stripped 5 bases from V and 6 bases from J, with 14 bases between.

The sample in question was CD4+ T cells from PBMCs cultured with HCoV-OC43 spike peptides, obtained before COVID-19 vaccination. Noted subset: HCoV-OC43 spike overlapping peptide pool stimulation. The V call is TRBV7-8, the J call TRBJ2-1; D is perhaps TRBD1 (6 bases). The TCR originated in a human donor who received a COVID-19 vaccine. CDR3 sequence reads: CASSPQSGANEQFF. The CDR3, as DNA: TGTGCCAGCAGCCCCCAGTCAGGGGCCAATGAGCAGTTCTTC.